Sequencing of this TCR beta chain was carried out in a study of cytomegalovirus exposure and HLA in healthy donors. Findings and limits, study-wide: In the roughly 110 validation repertoires, about 95% of cluster scores exceeded 0, per a later analysis.

The CDR3 loop spans 18 amino acids. The germline V gene encodes CDR1 SGHVS and CDR2 FQNEAQ. V lost 7 bases, J lost 1 base, and 15 bases stayed unmatched. TCRdb's table, derived via immunoSEQ multiplex PCR, lists solely in-frame clones and lacks some. The data show under 150,000 clones, roughly nine tenths seen once. As concerns this clone: Its antigen is unidentified.

The J gene is TRBJ2-5, the V gene TRBV7-8, with 10 bases aligning to TRBD2. This receptor was obtained from a man aged 18 to 30 in good health and CMV-seronegative. Sequencing was performed on PBMCs. This chain's CDR3 is CASMQREGRQRTQETQYF. CDR3 DNA sequence: TGTGCCAGCATGCAGCGGGAGGGCCGTCAAAGGACCCAAGAGACCCAGTACTTC.